The T cell receptor (beta chain) under discussion was sequenced for a study of T cell repertoires in cytomegalovirus infection. As for the study in general: Peptides in the study included HLA-C-restricted and HLA-B-restricted CMV epitopes. The public TCR beta signatures pointed to both CMV infection and matching HLA type.

This clonotype was seen a few times. Its specificity is unknown. Study outcomes and limitations: The study identified carriers of CMV plus the relevant HLA from cumulative public TCR beta family frequency. Clonotypes of TCR beta that were HLA-C-restricted and CMV-specific dominated the ex vivo response.

One entry per CDR3 protein, called by TCRdb with MiXCR from the reads. The table has approximately 730,000 distinct CDR3 sequences, around 30% seen once. This CDR3 spans 12 amino acids. Germline CDR1 reads MDHEN; CDR2 reads SYDVKM. The V end was cut by 3 bases, the J end by 9 bases, with 9 bases between. J is TRBJ1-5 and V is TRBV28; D not certain. The sample was cultured PBMCs, taken from culture after CMV antigen stimulation. This TCR derives from a human donor in good health (CMV status not recorded). Some clones in this sample may be carry-over from other donors' samples. DNA of the CDR3: TGTGCCAGCAGTTTCCATGGTTGGCCCCAGCATTTT. Translation gives CASSFHGWPQHF.